The clone carrying this T cell receptor beta chain was seen a single time. The record originates from a study of blood T cell repertoires in COVID-19. Whole-study context: Nucleic acid was either cDNA or gDNA, and it came from T cells, B-cell-depleted T cells, or PBMCs.

In the authors' methods: The authors estimated nucleated cell counts from reference gene primer amplification. Repertoires were generated with immunoSEQ multiplex PCR, while TCRdb's copy carries only in-frame clones and drops some. V, J and clone size derive from that table, while D and trimming were established from the DNA sequence. The sample lists roughly 63,000 clones, 60% to 75% seen once, with roughly 28% in the top ten. The ends lost 1 base at V and 5 bases at J; junction bases unmatched: 9. The CDR3 has 17 amino acids. In germline, CDR1 is SGHTA, CDR2 FQGNSA. The specimen was peripheral blood. The chain carries TRBV7-2 and TRBJ1-4, with 8 bases aligning to TRBD1. This receptor was obtained from a woman aged 80 or over with acute or convalescent COVID-19. The CDR3 loop reads CASSLDPYRGGNEKLFF. The CDR3 DNA reads as TGTGCCAGCAGCTTAGACCCTTACAGGGGGGGGAATGAAAAACTGTTTTTT. The variable domain in full, with the rest retrieved from reference TRBV7-2 and TRBJ1-4, is GAGVSQSPSNKVTEKGKDVELRCDPISGHTALYWYRQSLGQGLEFLIYFQGNSAPDKSGLPSDRFSAERTGGSVSTLTIQRTQQEDSAVYLCASSLDPYRGGNEKLFFGSGTQLSVL.